One T cell receptor (beta chain) is described in this entry. No antigen is known for it. Repertoires were generated with immunoSEQ multiplex PCR, while TCRdb's copy carries only in-frame clones and drops some. The sample consists of around 130,000 clones, roughly 84% of them appearing once. These data are taken from a study of cytotoxic CD8 clonotypes in ibrutinib-treated CLL. Overall study: Response samples were taken after a median about twelve months of treatment, range 6 to 36. Study outcomes and limitations: The public clonotypes identified were infrequent and showed contraction or stability on treatment. At baseline, clonality was higher than in age-matched healthy donors and correlated with CD8+ counts.

Germline V gene lookup returns CDR1 SGHRS and CDR2 YFSETQ. V was cut by 4 bases and J by 4 bases, with 11 bases left in between. The CDR3 is 13 residues long. This sample comprised PBMCs, obtained after 24 months of ibrutinib treatment. The J gene is TRBJ2-5, the V gene TRBV5-1, with D hard to call. The clonotype was recovered from a human donor with chronic lymphocytic leukemia. The DNA of the CDR3 is TGCGCCAGCAGCCCCGGACCCCTAGAGACCCAGTACTTC. As protein: CASSPGPLETQYF.